This T cell receptor beta chain emerged from a study of response to subunit inactivated influenza vaccine. Each CDR3 protein is one row after TCRdb ran MiXCR on the RT-PCR reads. The table shows about 800,000 distinct CDR3 sequences, with 21% occurring only once. With respect to this clonotype: Antigen specificity is unknown.

V was pared by 4 bases and J by 5 bases, with 11 bases between. The germline CDR1 and CDR2 sequences are LGHDT and YNNKEL (reference sequence). The CDR3 has 13 residues. Overall study findings and caveats: Each seasonal influenza vaccination recruits few new T cells, the authors suggested.

V and J are TRBV3-1 and TRBJ2-5; D is unclear. The TCR comes from a man aged 50 or older who received an inactivated influenza vaccine. The sample in question was PBMCs from blood, obtained around 5 days after vaccination. The CDR3 DNA follows: TGTGCCAGCAGCCCCAATCCGGGCGAGACCCAGTACTTC. Its protein product is CASSPNPGETQYF.